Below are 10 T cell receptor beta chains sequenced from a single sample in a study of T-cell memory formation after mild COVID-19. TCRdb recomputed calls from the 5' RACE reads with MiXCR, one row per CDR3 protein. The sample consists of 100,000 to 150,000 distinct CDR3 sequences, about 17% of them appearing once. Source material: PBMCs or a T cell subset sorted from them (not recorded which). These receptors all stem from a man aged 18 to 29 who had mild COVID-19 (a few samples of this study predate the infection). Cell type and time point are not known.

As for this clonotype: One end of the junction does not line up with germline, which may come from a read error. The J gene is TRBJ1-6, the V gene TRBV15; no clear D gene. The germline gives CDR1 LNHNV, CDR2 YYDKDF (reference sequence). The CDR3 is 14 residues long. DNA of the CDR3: TGTGCCACAAGCAGCGGCTCGTCTAATTCACCCCTCCACTTT. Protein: CATSSGSSNSPLHF.

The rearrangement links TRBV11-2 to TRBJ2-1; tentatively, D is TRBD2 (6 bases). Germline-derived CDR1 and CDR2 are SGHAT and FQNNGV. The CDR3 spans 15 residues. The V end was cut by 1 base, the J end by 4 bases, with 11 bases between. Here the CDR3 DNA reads TGTGCCAGCAGCTTAGCGGCAGGGAGGTACAATGAGCAGTTCTTC. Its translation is CASSLAAGRYNEQFF.

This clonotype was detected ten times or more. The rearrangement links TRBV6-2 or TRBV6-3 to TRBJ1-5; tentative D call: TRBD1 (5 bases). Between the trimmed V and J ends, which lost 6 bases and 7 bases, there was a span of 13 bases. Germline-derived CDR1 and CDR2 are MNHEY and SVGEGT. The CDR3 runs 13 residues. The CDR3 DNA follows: TGTGCCAGCAGGACCCTCGGGGACCAGCCCCAGCATTTT. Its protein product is CASRTLGDQPQHF.

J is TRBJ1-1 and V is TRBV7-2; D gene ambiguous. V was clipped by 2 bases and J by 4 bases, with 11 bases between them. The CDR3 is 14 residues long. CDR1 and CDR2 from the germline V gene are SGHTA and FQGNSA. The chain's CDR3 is CASSLHKAGTEAFF. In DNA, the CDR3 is TGTGCCAGCAGCTTACATAAAGCGGGCACTGAAGCTTTCTTT.

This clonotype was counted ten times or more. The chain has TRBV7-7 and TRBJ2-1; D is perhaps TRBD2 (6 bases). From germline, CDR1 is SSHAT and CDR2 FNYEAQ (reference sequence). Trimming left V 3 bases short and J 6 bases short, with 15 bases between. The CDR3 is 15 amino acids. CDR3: CASSFGGVFGNEQFF. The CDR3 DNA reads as TGTGCCAGCAGCTTTGGCGGGGTATTTGGCAATGAGCAGTTCTTC.

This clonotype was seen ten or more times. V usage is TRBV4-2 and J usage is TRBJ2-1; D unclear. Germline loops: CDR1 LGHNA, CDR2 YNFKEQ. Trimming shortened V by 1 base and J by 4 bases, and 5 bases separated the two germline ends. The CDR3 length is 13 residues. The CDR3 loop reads CASSQAKYNEQFF. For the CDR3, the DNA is TGTGCCAGCAGCCAAGCAAAGTACAATGAGCAGTTCTTC.

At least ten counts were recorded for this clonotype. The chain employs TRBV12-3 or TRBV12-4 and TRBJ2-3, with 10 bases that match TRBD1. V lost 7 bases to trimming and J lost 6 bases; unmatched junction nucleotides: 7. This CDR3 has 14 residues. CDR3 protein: CASILTGGRDTQYF. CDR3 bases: TGTGCCAGCATCCTGACAGGGGGCCGGGATACGCAGTATTTT.

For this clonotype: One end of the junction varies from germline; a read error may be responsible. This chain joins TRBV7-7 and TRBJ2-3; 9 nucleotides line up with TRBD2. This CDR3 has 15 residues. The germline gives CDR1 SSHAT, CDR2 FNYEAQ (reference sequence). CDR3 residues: CASSPLLAGWGTQYF. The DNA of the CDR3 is TGTGCTAGCAGCCCCCTCCTAGCGGGGTGGGGTACGCAGTATTTT.

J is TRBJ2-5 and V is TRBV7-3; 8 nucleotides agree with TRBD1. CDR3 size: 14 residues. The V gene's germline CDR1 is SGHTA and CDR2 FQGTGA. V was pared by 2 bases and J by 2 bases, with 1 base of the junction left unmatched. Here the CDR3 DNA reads TGTGCCAGCAGCTTAGACAGGGGTCAAGAGACCCAGTACTTC. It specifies CASSLDRGQETQYF.

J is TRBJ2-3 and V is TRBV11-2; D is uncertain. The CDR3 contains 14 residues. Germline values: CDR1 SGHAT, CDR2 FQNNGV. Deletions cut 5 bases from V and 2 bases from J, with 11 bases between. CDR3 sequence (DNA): TGTGCCAGCAGCCTGATCGACTTCACAGATACGCAGTATTTT. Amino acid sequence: CASSLIDFTDTQYF.